This passage covers 13 T cell receptor beta chains from one sample sequenced in a study of sequential checkpoint blockade in melanoma. TCRdb's table, derived via immunoSEQ multiplex PCR, lists solely in-frame clones and lacks some. The sample has more than 25,000 clones; approximately 88% are singletons. Sample treatment: randomized to nivolumab then ipilimumab (arm A) or the reverse (arm B). Material: CD8+ T cells sorted from blood (inferred from file names), obtained from a patient given nivolumab and ipilimumab in sequence. All receptors come from a human donor with melanoma.

The chain combines TRBV28 with TRBJ1-2; 8 bases are a match to TRBD1. The CDR3 runs 14 residues. Germline trimming cut 3 bases from V and 6 bases from J; bases unmatched to any gene: 6. Germline assignment: CDR1 MDHEN and CDR2 SYDVKM. The CDR3 bases are TGTGCCAGCAGTTTTGCAGGGGGCGTGAATGGCTACACCTTC. Translated, it gives CASSFAGGVNGYTF.

On this clone itself: A junction end diverges from the germline sequence, so it may reflect a read error. Other DNA sequences of this sample code for an identical CDR3. This rearrangement joins TRBV10-3 to TRBJ1-6; 12 nucleotides line up with TRBD1. CDR1 and CDR2 from the germline V gene are ENHRY and SYGVKD. CDR3 length: 17 residues. The CDR3 DNA reads TGTGCCATTAGTGAAACGGGACAGGGGGCTTGGAATTCACCCCTCCACTTT. Translating gives CAISETGQGAWNSPLHF.

This chain connects TRBV27 to TRBJ1-5; no reliable D call. Trimming took 2 bases from V and 11 from J, leaving 13 bases between them. Germline V CDR1 and CDR2: MNHEY, SMNVEV (reference sequence). The CDR3 spans 13 residues. The CDR3 loop is CASSLGSSRSQHF. The CDR3 coding sequence is TGTGCCAGCAGTTTAGGGAGTTCTAGGTCCCAGCATTTT.

This clone was counted a single time. CDR3 loop: CASSPLTGLYSNQPQHF. DNA for the CDR3: TGTGCCAGTAGTCCGCTGACTGGACTTTATAGCAATCAGCCCCAGCATTTT. The rearrangement joins TRBV19 to TRBJ1-5; unclear D gene. V was trimmed by 5 bases and J by 0 bases, leaving 17 bases between them. The CDR3 extends over 17 amino acids. CDR1 is LNHDA, CDR2 SQIVND, per germline (reference sequence).

The genes are TRBV7-2 and TRBJ2-7; a possible D gene is TRBD2 (7 bases). The V and J ends lost 3 bases and 4 bases respectively, with 16 bases between them. The CDR3 has 15 residues. Germline lookup yields CDR1 SGHTA and CDR2 FQGNSA. The CDR3 spells CASSLGGGSGYEQYF. The CDR3 DNA is TGTGCCAGCAGCTTGGGGGGGGGCTCGGGGTACGAGCAGTACTTC. Looking up the rest from reference TRBV7-2 and TRBJ2-7 gives the full variable domain: GAGVSQSPSNKVTEKGKDVELRCDPISGHTALYWYRQSLGQGLEFLIYFQGNSAPDKSGLPSDRFSAERTGGSVSTLTIQRTQQEDSAVYLCASSLGGGSGYEQYFGPGTRLTVT.

V gene TRBV7-8 combines with J gene TRBJ2-5, with a possible D match to TRBD2 (5 bases). Germline V gene sequence: CDR1 SGHVS, CDR2 FQNEAQ. This CDR3 is 12 amino acids long. For the CDR3, the DNA is TGTGGATCGGAGGCTCCACGGGGGACCCAGTACTTC. Amino acids: CGSEAPRGTQYF.

The chain couples TRBV7-2 to TRBJ2-5, with a possible D match to TRBD2 (7 bases). Germline loops: CDR1 SGHTA, CDR2 FQGNSA. V lost 1 base and J lost 5, with 23 bases in between. The CDR3 covers 18 residues. The CDR3, as DNA: TGTGCCAGCAGCTTAGAGAGGGGGGGCGAGTTTACGAGGGAGACCCAGTACTTC. Translation gives CASSLERGGEFTRETQYF.

The CDR3 coding sequence is TGTGCCAGCAGAACAGGGGGAGGTGGCTACACCTTC. This codes for CASRTGGGGYTF. The gene calls are TRBV2 and TRBJ1-2; 8 nucleotides align to TRBD1. CDR1 is SNHLY, CDR2 FYNNEI, per germline. The CDR3 extends over 12 amino acids. V trimming: 6 bases; J trimming: 7 bases; junction bases outside the gene matches: 4.

This rearrangement joins TRBV27 to TRBJ2-2; D unresolved. The CDR3 has 12 residues. CDR1 is MNHEY, CDR2 SMNVEV, per germline (reference sequence). Trimming cost V 3 bases and J 4 bases, with 3 bases left between them. The chain's CDR3 is CASSFLTGELFF. In nucleotides, the CDR3 is TGTGCCAGCAGTTTCCTCACCGGGGAGCTGTTTTTT.

J is TRBJ2-5 and V is TRBV10-3; tentatively, D is TRBD1 (6 bases). The assigned J gene may be wrong: the sequence end matches TRBJ2-7 better. This CDR3 comprises 14 residues. The V gene's germline CDR1 is ENHRY and CDR2 SYGVKD. This CDR3 is CAISELTGTYEQYF. The CDR3 nucleotides are TGTGCCATCAGTGAGTTAACAGGGACCTACGAGCAGTACTTC.

The V and J genes are TRBV6-5 and TRBJ2-2; 9 bases match TRBD1. The CDR3 runs 15 residues. The V gene end was trimmed by 2 bases and the J gene end by 6 bases; junction bases not matched to a gene: 4. CDR1 and CDR2 (germline): MNHEY, SVGAGI. CDR3 in amino acids: CASSYLTGGSGELFF. In nucleotides, the CDR3 is TGTGCCAGCAGTTACCTGACAGGGGGATCCGGGGAGCTGTTTTTT.

V is TRBV19 and J is TRBJ1-1, with TRBD1 matching over 7 bases. CDR3 length equals 15 residues. In germline, CDR1 is LNHDA, CDR2 SQIVND (reference sequence). V lost 3 bases to trimming and J lost 0 bases; unmatched junction nucleotides: 4. CDR3 nucleotide sequence: TGTGCCAGTAGTATTTGGACAGGACTGAACACTGAAGCTTTCTTT. This translates into CASSIWTGLNTEAFF.

The V call is TRBV7-8, the J call TRBJ1-1, with 7 bases lining up with TRBD1. The CDR3 covers 17 residues. The V gene end was trimmed by 0 bases and the J gene end by 1 base; junction bases not matched to a gene: 8. Looked up from germline, CDR1 is SGHVS and CDR2 is FQNEAQ. The CDR3 nucleotides read TGTGCCAGCAGCTTAGCCGCCGGGACAGATCAGAACACTGAAGCTTTCTTT. This encodes CASSLAAGTDQNTEAFF.